Here is one T cell receptor beta chain with its context. The antigen is unknown. CDR1 is SGHDT and CDR2 is YYEEEE in the germline V gene. V gave up 0 bases and J gave up 1 base, with 14 bases separating them. The CDR3 has 16 residues. This specimen belongs to a study of cytomegalovirus exposure and HLA in healthy donors. The PCR had 60 Vbeta and 13 Jbeta primers. Assay used: immunoSEQ multiplex PCR; TCRdb lists only in-frame clones, some missing. The data contain some 130,000 clones, about 74% of them singletons. Overall study findings and caveats: A prior analysis recorded that most TCR beta V segments were productive about 90% or about 30% of the time.

The sequence was obtained from a man aged 35 to 55 in good health and CMV-seronegative. Sequenced sample: PBMCs. The V and J genes are TRBV5-6 and TRBJ2-7; a weak D match, TRBD2 (7 bases). DNA for the CDR3: TGTGCCAGCAGCTTGGCGGGGGGCTTGATATCCTACGAGCAGTACTTC. This translates into CASSLAGGLISYEQYF.